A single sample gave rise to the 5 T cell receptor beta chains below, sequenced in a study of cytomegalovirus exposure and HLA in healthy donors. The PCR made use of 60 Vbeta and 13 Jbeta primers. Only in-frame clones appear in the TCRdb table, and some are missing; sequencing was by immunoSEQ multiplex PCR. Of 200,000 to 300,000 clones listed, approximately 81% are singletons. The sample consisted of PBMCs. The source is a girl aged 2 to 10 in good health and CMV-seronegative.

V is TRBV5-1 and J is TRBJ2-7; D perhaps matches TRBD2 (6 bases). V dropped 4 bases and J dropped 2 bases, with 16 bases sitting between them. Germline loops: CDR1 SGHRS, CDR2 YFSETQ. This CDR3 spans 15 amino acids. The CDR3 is CASSSWGSGAYEQYF. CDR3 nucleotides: TGCGCCAGCAGCAGTTGGGGTAGCGGAGCCTACGAGCAGTACTTC.

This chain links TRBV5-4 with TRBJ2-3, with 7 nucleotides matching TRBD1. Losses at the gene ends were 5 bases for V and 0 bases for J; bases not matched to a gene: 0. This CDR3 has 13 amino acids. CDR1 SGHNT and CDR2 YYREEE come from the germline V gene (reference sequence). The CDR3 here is CASRGQSTDTQYF. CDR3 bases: TGTGCCAGCAGGGGACAGAGCACAGATACGCAGTATTTT.

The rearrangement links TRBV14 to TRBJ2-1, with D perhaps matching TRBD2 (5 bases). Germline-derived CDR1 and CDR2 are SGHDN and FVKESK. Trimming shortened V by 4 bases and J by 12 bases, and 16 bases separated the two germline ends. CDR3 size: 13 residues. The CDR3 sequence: CASSPLTRTAQFF. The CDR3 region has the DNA TGTGCCAGCAGCCCCTTAACTAGAACTGCGCAGTTCTTC. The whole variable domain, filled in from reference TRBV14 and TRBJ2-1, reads EAGVTQFPSHSVIEKGQTVTLRCDPISGHDNLYWYRRVMGKEIKFLLHFVKESKQDESGMPNNRFLAERTGGTYSTLKVQPAELEDSGVYFCASSPLTRTAQFFGPGTRLTVL.

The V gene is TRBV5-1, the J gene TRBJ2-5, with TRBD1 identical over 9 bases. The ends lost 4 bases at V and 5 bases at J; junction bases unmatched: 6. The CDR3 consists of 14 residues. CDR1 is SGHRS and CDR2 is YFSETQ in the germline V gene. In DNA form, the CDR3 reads TGCGCCAGCAGCCTACAGGGGACAGGGGAGACCCAGTACTTC. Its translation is CASSLQGTGETQYF.

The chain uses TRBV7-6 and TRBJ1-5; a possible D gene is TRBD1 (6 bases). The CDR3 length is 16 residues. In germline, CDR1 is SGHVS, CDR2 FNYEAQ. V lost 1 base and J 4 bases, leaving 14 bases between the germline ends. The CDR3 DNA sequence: TGTGCCAGCAGCTTAGTGGGGGGGCAGGTTAATCAGCCCCAGCATTTT. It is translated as CASSLVGGQVNQPQHF.